These T cell receptor beta chains were read from a single sample in a study of T cells in Graves' hyperthyroidism and ophthalmopathy. TCRdb redid the calling of the multiplex PCR reads with MiXCR, one entry per CDR3 protein. There are fewer than 700,000 distinct CDR3 sequences in the sample; under 20% occur only once, and around 17% lies in the top ten. Source material: blood. These receptors all come from a woman between 18 and 29 years old with Graves' ophthalmopathy. CDR3s leave out the opening cysteine and the closing phenylalanine or tryptophan. Clone size is given for some rows only: seen once, a few or many times, or a class if the clone is expanded.

j_call: TRBJ2-2
cdr3_length: 12
clone_size: many
v_call: TRBV2
cdr3_aa: ASSKDSNTGELF

j_call: TRBJ2-5
cdr3_length: 12
clone_size: once
v_call: TRBV7-2
cdr3_aa: ASRRDRGQGTQY

j_call: TRBJ2-3
cdr3_length: 14
clone_size: many
v_call: TRBV5-8
cdr3_aa: ASSLAWTENTDTQY

j_call: TRBJ2-1
cdr3_length: 13
clone_size: -
v_call: TRBV6-1
cdr3_aa: ASSEFTSGRFEQF

j_call: TRBJ2-7
cdr3_length: 13
clone_size: -
v_call: TRBV30
cdr3_aa: AWSRGGSSLDEQY

j_call: TRBJ2-1
cdr3_length: 12
clone_size: -
v_call: TRBV19
cdr3_aa: ASNDMGGSNEQF

j_call: TRBJ2-2
cdr3_length: 13
clone_size: few
v_call: TRBV19
cdr3_aa: ASSRTGGDTGELF

j_call: TRBJ2-1
cdr3_length: 14
clone_size: -
v_call: TRBV19
cdr3_aa: ASSMDYTLEYNEQF

j_call: TRBJ2-7
cdr3_length: 22
clone_size: -
v_call: TRBV28
cdr3_aa: ASSRNPGTGGALAGGPPPDEQY

j_call: TRBJ1-6
cdr3_length: 12
clone_size: once
v_call: TRBV7-2
cdr3_aa: ASSFGTVNSPLH

j_call: TRBJ2-1
cdr3_length: 14
clone_size: many
v_call: TRBV11-2
cdr3_aa: ASSLEPTSSYNEQF

j_call: TRBJ2-3
cdr3_length: 13
clone_size: -
v_call: TRBV7-9
cdr3_aa: ASSLSGKSTDTQY

j_call: TRBJ1-3
cdr3_length: 14
clone_size: many
v_call: TRBV11-2
cdr3_aa: ASSLSTGNSGNTIY

j_call: TRBJ1-2
cdr3_length: 14
clone_size: few
v_call: TRBV12-3/TRBV12-4
cdr3_aa: ASSPPSYRGVYGYT

j_call: TRBJ2-3
cdr3_length: 14
clone_size: -
v_call: TRBV7-3
cdr3_aa: ASSFFGGGSTDTQY